This record concerns one T cell receptor beta chain sequence. Its specificity is not known. This specimen belongs to a study of cytomegalovirus exposure and HLA in healthy donors. Healthy bone marrow donors formed the donor group. The PCR contained 60 Vbeta and 13 Jbeta primers. Data came from immunoSEQ multiplex PCR; TCRdb stores just in-frame clones and leaves some out. Among 100,000 to 150,000 clones, roughly 80% were seen once, and the ten largest hold 5.5% to 8.5%. Trimming cost V 4 bases and J 5 bases; bases outside gene matches: 11. The CDR3 extends over 16 amino acids. Germline CDR1 is LNHDA and CDR2 is SQIVND (reference sequence). Overall study results and limits: Listed as cytomegalovirus-associated were approximately 160 TCR beta chains.

Sequenced sample: PBMCs. The gene calls are TRBV19 and TRBJ2-3; TRBD2 agrees at 8 bases. The clonotype originates from a male donor in good health and CMV-seronegative. As DNA, the CDR3 is TGTGCCAGTAGTAGAAGACGAGCGGGGGATAGAGATACGCAGTATTTT. This gives the protein CASSRRRAGDRDTQYF.